This TCR beta chain came from a study of cytomegalovirus exposure and HLA in healthy donors. About the study: Genetic ancestry analysis placed 75% to 85% of the 400 or so donors that were genotyped in the Caucasian-associated cluster.

The study, taken as a whole, reports: Clonal expansion was found to be greater in HLA-associated TCR beta chains than in equally common others in a later analysis. Available immune exposure information covered CMV serostatus only.

V was trimmed by 6 bases and J by 6 bases, leaving 15 bases between them. The CDR3 has 14 amino acids. Germline loops: CDR1 MDHEN, CDR2 SYDVKM. Comment on this clone: Its specificity is unknown.

Amplification used 60 Vbeta primers and 13 Jbeta primers. Sequencing was performed with immunoSEQ multiplex PCR; in TCRdb, only in-frame clones are kept and a portion is missing. Counted here are around 200,000 clones, just under 75% occurring once; the ten biggest clones make up 4.5% to 5.5%. The receptor's source is a man aged 30 to 39 in good health and CMV-seropositive. The specimen was PBMCs. The chain uses TRBV28 and TRBJ2-1; perhaps TRBD2 as D (5 bases). The CDR3 loop reads CASRGELALNEQFF. CDR3 bases: TGTGCCAGCAGGGGAGAGTTGGCCCTCAATGAGCAGTTCTTC.